Sequencing of this T cell receptor beta chain was carried out in a study of cytomegalovirus exposure and HLA in healthy donors. The sample holds a few counts of this clone. Per the germline V gene, CDR1 is LGHNA and CDR2 is YNFKEQ. This CDR3 spans 15 amino acids. The J segment lost 6 bases and the V segment lost 1 base, leaving 6 bases of the junction unmatched. The PCR used 60 Vbeta and 13 Jbeta primers. Only in-frame clones appear in the TCRdb table, and some are missing; sequencing was by immunoSEQ multiplex PCR. The sample lists 130,000 or so clones; 78% were seen once. The sequenced sample consisted of PBMCs. This clonotype was obtained from a woman in her late teens or twenties in good health and CMV-seronegative. V gene TRBV4-2 combines with J gene TRBJ2-1, with 7 bases identical to TRBD2. The CDR3 nucleotides are TGTGCCAGCAGCCAAGGAGAGGGAGGGCCCAATGAGCAGTTCTTC. Protein sequence: CASSQGEGGPNEQFF.